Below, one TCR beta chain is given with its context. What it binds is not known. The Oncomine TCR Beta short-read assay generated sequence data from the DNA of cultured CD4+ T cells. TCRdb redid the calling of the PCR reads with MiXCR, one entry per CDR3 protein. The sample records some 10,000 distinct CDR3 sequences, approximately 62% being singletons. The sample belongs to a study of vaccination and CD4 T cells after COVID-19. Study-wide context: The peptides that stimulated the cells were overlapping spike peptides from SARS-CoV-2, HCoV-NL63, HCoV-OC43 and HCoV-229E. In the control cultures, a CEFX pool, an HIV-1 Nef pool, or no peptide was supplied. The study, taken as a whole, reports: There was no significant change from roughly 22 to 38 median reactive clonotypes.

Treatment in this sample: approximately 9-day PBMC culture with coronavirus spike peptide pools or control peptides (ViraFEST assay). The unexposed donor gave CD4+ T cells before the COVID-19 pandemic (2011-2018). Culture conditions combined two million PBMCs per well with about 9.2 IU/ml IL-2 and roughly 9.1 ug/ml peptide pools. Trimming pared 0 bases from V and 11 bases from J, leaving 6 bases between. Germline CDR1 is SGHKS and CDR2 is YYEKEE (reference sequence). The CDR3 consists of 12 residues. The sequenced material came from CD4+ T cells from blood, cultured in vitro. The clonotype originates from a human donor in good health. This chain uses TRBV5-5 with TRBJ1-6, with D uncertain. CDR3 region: CASSLAGPPLHF. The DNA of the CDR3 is TGTGCCAGCAGCTTGGCAGGCCCACCCCTCCACTTT.